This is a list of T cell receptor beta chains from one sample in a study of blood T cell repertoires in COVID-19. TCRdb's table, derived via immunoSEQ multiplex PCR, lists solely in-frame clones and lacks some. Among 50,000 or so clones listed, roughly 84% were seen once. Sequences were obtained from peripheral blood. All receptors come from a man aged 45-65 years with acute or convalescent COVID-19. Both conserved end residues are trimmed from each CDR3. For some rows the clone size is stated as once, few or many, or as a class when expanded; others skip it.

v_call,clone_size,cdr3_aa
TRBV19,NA,ASSWTVQPQH
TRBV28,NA,ASSLPTGGREKLF
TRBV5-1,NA,ASSLGPSHNEQF
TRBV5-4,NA,ASSSPPQGGYT
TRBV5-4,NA,ASSLDPVETEAF
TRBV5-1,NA,ASSLALAGVSIGSYNEQF
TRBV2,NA,ASSLSGGKQPQH
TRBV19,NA,ASSTTDSYTGELF
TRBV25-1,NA,ASSEWQVTDTQY
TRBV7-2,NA,ASSFLAGTSAYNEQF
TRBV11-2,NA,ASSSYRSGRQNTEAF
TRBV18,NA,ASSPPSITGGEAF
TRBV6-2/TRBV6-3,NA,ASSYAALGQPQH
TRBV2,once,ASTQTLYEQY
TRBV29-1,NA,SAGRNREEKLF
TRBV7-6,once,ASSSTLGQGVGNTIY
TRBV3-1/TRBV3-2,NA,ASSQDEEEQF
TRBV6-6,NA,ASRILAGGNEQF
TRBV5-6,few,ASSASISEQY
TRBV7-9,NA,ASSSGLAGNNEQF
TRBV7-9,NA,ASSAKESSLQAGYT
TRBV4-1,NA,ASSRQGANQPQH
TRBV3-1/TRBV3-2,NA,ASSPGRATEAF
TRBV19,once,ASRPRASGSYEQF
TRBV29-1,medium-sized,SVEDPNYYNEQF
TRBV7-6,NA,ASRDGVGGDEQF
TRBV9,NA,ASSGQGAPGNIQY
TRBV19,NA,ASSTGGGSYNEQF
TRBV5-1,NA,ASSLGLATDTQY
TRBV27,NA,ASRRTGAGGYT
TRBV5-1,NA,ASGTGTGNTIY
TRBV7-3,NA,ASSLTGIDNSPLH